This passage covers 30 T cell receptor beta chains from one sample sequenced in a study of shared clonotypes between healthy human individuals. Data came from immunoSEQ multiplex PCR; TCRdb stores just in-frame clones and leaves some out. The sample lists millions of clones; around 94% were seen once. Sequenced input: naive CD4+ T cells sorted from blood. As to subset: CD45RA+ positively selected. These receptors came from a man aged 18 to 30 in good health.

CDR3 loop: CAWSRLSYEQYF. The DNA for the CDR3 is TGTGCCTGGAGTAGACTTTCCTACGAGCAGTACTTC. J is TRBJ2-5 and V is TRBV30; D not certain. The DNA end is more similar to TRBJ2-7, so the J call may be wrong. In germline, CDR1 is GTSNPN, CDR2 SVGIG (reference sequence). The CDR3 totals 12 residues.

The J gene is TRBJ2-5, the V gene TRBV5-6, with D hard to call. The germline V and J ends were trimmed by 4 bases and 7 bases, with 17 bases remaining between them. The CDR3 length is 14 residues. Germline CDR1 reads SGHDT; CDR2 reads YYEEEE. As DNA, the CDR3 is TGTGCCAGCAGCAGCTTTATTGGGGTTGGGACCCAGTACTTC. Amino acids: CASSSFIGVGTQYF.

This chain uses TRBV27 with TRBJ2-7; the match to TRBD2 covers 7 bases. V trimming: 6 bases; J trimming: 0 bases; junction bases outside the gene matches: 5. The CDR3 extends over 14 amino acids. CDR1 is MNHEY and CDR2 is SMNVEV in the germline V gene (reference sequence). CDR3 protein: CASSGSGLSYEQYF. The CDR3, as DNA: TGTGCCAGCAGCGGTAGCGGGCTCTCCTACGAGCAGTACTTC.

V usage is TRBV5-1 and J usage is TRBJ2-2; maybe TRBD1 (6 bases). CDR3 size: 15 residues. The V gene's germline CDR1 is SGHRS and CDR2 YFSETQ. V gave up 4 bases and J gave up 6 bases, with 16 bases separating them. CDR3 sequence (DNA): TGCGCCAGCAGCCCCGAGCCCTCAGGGGCCGGGGAGCTGTTTTTT. Translating it yields CASSPEPSGAGELFF.

This chain connects TRBV25-1 to TRBJ2-7; D is perhaps TRBD1 or TRBD2 (5 bases each). This CDR3 comprises 15 residues. V was shortened by 2 bases and J by 1 base, with 12 bases between the two germline ends. Germline loops: CDR1 MGHDK, CDR2 SYGVNS. CDR3 amino acids: CASSEVGAGSYEQYF. CDR3 nucleotides: TGTGCCAGCAGTGAAGTCGGGGCTGGTTCCTACGAGCAGTACTTC.

The chain combines TRBV5-1 with TRBJ2-7; D may be TRBD1 (6 bases). The V end was cut by 4 bases, the J end by 6 bases, with 20 bases between. CDR1 is SGHRS, CDR2 YFSETQ, per germline. This CDR3 region has 15 residues. Here the CDR3 reads CASSAPGTRALEQYF. CDR3 sequence (DNA): TGCGCCAGCAGCGCTCCAGGGACACGAGCTCTCGAGCAGTACTTC.

The chain uses TRBV7-2 and TRBJ2-7; 10 bases are a match to TRBD1. CDR1 and CDR2 from the germline V gene are SGHTA and FQGNSA. This CDR3 contains 15 residues. V lost 1 base, J lost 9 bases, and 9 bases stayed unmatched. The CDR3 loop reads CASSLVGTGDLPQYF. The CDR3 region has the DNA TGTGCCAGCAGCTTAGTAGGGACAGGGGATTTACCGCAGTACTTC. Filled out from reference TRBV7-2 and TRBJ2-7, the complete variable domain reads GAGVSQSPSNKVTEKGKDVELRCDPISGHTALYWYRQSLGQGLEFLIYFQGNSAPDKSGLPSDRFSAERTGGSVSTLTIQRTQQEDSAVYLCASSLVGTGDLPQYFGPGTRLTVT.

The J gene is TRBJ2-5, the V gene TRBV27, with D possibly called TRBD1 or TRBD2 (5 bases each). The ends were cut back, 9 bases at V and 5 bases at J, with 16 bases in the middle. There are 13 residues in the CDR3. The V gene's germline CDR1 is MNHEY and CDR2 SMNVEV (reference sequence). In DNA, the CDR3 is TGTGCCAGTCCTCCGGGACCCAGGGAGACCCAGTACTTC. Translation gives CASPPGPRETQYF.

The V gene is TRBV4-2, the J gene TRBJ2-2; D is ambiguous. CDR3 length equals 12 residues. V was pared by 0 bases and J by 5 bases, with 1 base between. The V gene's germline CDR1 is LGHNA and CDR2 YNFKEQ. The CDR3 sequence: CASSQETGELFF. CDR3 nucleotide sequence: TGTGCCAGCAGCCAAGAAACCGGGGAGCTGTTTTTT.

This chain links TRBV6-1 with TRBJ1-1; 9 bases are shared with TRBD1. The CDR3 is 15 amino acids. CDR1 is MNHNS, CDR2 SASEGT, per germline. V was pared by 4 bases and J by 5 bases, with 8 bases of the junction left unmatched. CDR3 region: CASSVEQGAGTEAFF. CDR3 bases: TGTGCCAGCAGTGTAGAACAGGGGGCTGGTACTGAAGCTTTCTTT.

This chain joins TRBV30 and TRBJ2-7; D is possibly TRBD1 (7 bases). The V end was cut by 6 bases, the J end by 5 bases, with 14 bases between. From germline, CDR1 is GTSNPN and CDR2 SVGIG (reference sequence). CDR3 length: 12 residues. The CDR3 nucleotides read TGTGCCTGCTCGGGACAGCGGGACGAGCAGTACTTC. The encoded protein is CACSGQRDEQYF.

This clone was observed once. The chain carries TRBV7-2 and TRBJ1-1; D gene ambiguous. V lost 2 bases to trimming and J lost 6 bases, with 4 bases between them. Germline-derived CDR1 and CDR2 are SGHTA and FQGNSA. This CDR3 contains 11 residues. CDR3 DNA: TGTGCCAGCAGCTTAAAGTCTGAAGCTTTCTTT. Its translation is CASSLKSEAFF.

In the case of this clone: Within the sample, other DNA sequences also encode this same CDR3. CDR3 bases: TGTGCCAGTAGTATAGGCGGGGGCCTTAACTATGGCTACACCTTC. This sequence encodes CASSIGGGLNYGYTF. The rearrangement joins TRBV19 to TRBJ1-2; TRBD1 might be the D (6 bases). The germline V gene encodes CDR1 LNHDA and CDR2 SQIVND (reference sequence). This CDR3 region has 15 residues. Trimming left V 1 base short and J 1 base short, with 10 bases between.

The rearrangement uses TRBV16 and TRBJ1-2, with D hard to call. The CDR3 contains 12 residues. Germline V lookup: CDR1 KGHSY, CDR2 FQNENV. Trimming left V 2 bases short and J 6 bases short, with 7 bases between. CDR3 sequence (DNA): TGTGCCAGCAGCCAACGCTACGATGGCTACACCTTC. Translated: CASSQRYDGYTF.

This rearrangement joins TRBV30 to TRBJ2-1; TRBD2 aligns across 9 bases. The V segment lost 0 bases and the J segment 4 bases; nucleotides outside the gene matches: 7. This CDR3 comprises 16 residues. Germline CDR1 GTSNPN, CDR2 SVGIG (reference sequence). The CDR3 nucleotides are TGTGCCTGGAGTGTACGTAGCGGGAGCCCATACAATGAGCAGTTCTTC. This translates into CAWSVRSGSPYNEQFF.

The gene calls are TRBV27 and TRBJ2-5; 8 bases line up with TRBD1. This CDR3 is built from 14 residues. Germline V gene lookup returns CDR1 MNHEY and CDR2 SMNVEV (reference sequence). V lost 4 bases to trimming and J lost 5 bases; unmatched junction nucleotides: 6. The CDR3 nucleotides are TGTGCCAGCAGTTCGGACAGGGAATCGGAGACCCAGTACTTC. Protein product: CASSSDRESETQYF.

This chain links TRBV4-3 with TRBJ1-1, with 8 bases identical to TRBD1. The germline gives CDR1 LGHNA, CDR2 YSLEER. V shed 0 bases and J 10 bases; nucleotides not matched to a gene: 4. The CDR3 consists of 13 residues. The CDR3 DNA reads TGCGCCAGCAGCCAAGACAGGGGGCGTGGAGCTTTCTTT. The encoded protein is CASSQDRGRGAFF.

This chain uses TRBV9 with TRBJ1-2, with 7 nucleotides matching TRBD1. V lost 3 bases to trimming and J lost 4 bases; unmatched junction nucleotides: 9. The CDR3 is made up of 15 amino acids. CDR1 and CDR2 (germline): SGDLS, YYNGEE. The DNA of the CDR3 is TGTGCCAGCAGCGGTACAGGGGTGGATAGCTATGGCTACACCTTC. This gives the protein CASSGTGVDSYGYTF.

V usage is TRBV19 and J usage is TRBJ2-5; D might be TRBD1 (6 bases). This CDR3 region has 15 residues. Germline assignment: CDR1 LNHDA and CDR2 SQIVND (reference sequence). Trimming left V 2 bases short and J 0 bases short, with 10 bases between. The CDR3 is CASSITGINQETQYF. CDR3 nucleotides: TGTGCCAGTAGTATAACAGGGATCAACCAAGAGACCCAGTACTTC.

This chain uses TRBV4-1 with TRBJ1-5, with D unresolved. Germline V gene data show CDR1 as MGHRA and CDR2 as YSYEKL. The CDR3 is made up of 15 amino acids. Trimming stripped 1 base from V and 7 bases from J, with 14 bases between. The CDR3 DNA follows: TGCGCCAGCAGCCAAGGCCGCCAGCTCCGGCAGCCCCAGCATTTT. It yields the protein CASSQGRQLRQPQHF.

V and J are TRBV6-5 and TRBJ1-4, with a weak D call TRBD1 (5 bases). Looked up from germline, CDR1 is MNHEY and CDR2 is SVGAGI. This CDR3 region has 13 residues. The germline V and J ends were trimmed by 2 bases and 7 bases, with 8 bases remaining between them. CDR3 sequence: CASSYQGSEKLFF. The CDR3 DNA sequence: TGTGCCAGCAGTTACCAGGGAAGTGAAAAACTGTTTTTT.

This clone was counted between two and nine times. The rearrangement joins TRBV2 to TRBJ1-5; D possibly corresponds to TRBD1 (5 bases). CDR3 length: 14 amino acids. Trimming cost V 2 bases and J 6 bases, with 11 bases left between them. Germline CDR1 SNHLY, CDR2 FYNNEI. CDR3 amino acids: CASSEWDSTQPQHF. In DNA, the CDR3 is TGTGCCAGCAGTGAATGGGACTCCACTCAGCCCCAGCATTTT. Full variable domain (rest looked up from reference TRBV2 and TRBJ1-5): EPEVTQTPSHQVTQMGQEVILRCVPISNHLYFYWYRQILGQKVEFLVSFYNNEISEKSEIFDDQFSVERPDGSNFTLKIRSTKLEDSAMYFCASSEWDSTQPQHFGDGTRLSIL.

The CDR3 DNA reads as TGCAGCGTTTACAGGGGAGGGACTGAAGCTTTCTTT. Translation: CSVYRGGTEAFF. The chain recombines TRBV29-1 with TRBJ1-1; 7 nucleotides align to TRBD1. Germline V CDR1 and CDR2: SQVTM, ANQGSEA. The CDR3 runs to 12 residues. Losses at the gene ends were 5 bases for V and 5 bases for J; bases not matched to a gene: 5.

The chain links TRBV18 to TRBJ2-7; 9 bases line up with TRBD2. The germline V gene encodes CDR1 KGHSH and CDR2 LQKENI. V gave up 3 bases and J gave up 5 bases; unmatched junction bases: 5. This CDR3 comprises 14 residues. The DNA for the CDR3 is TGTGCCAGCTCACCTAGCGGGAGAGGCGACGAGCAGTACTTC. It is translated as CASSPSGRGDEQYF.

The rearrangement links TRBV5-1 to TRBJ1-2, with D tentatively TRBD1 (5 bases). Germline V gene lookup returns CDR1 SGHRS and CDR2 YFSETQ. The germline V and J ends were trimmed by 4 bases and 4 bases, with 20 bases remaining between them. This CDR3 is 16 amino acids long. As DNA, the CDR3 is TGCGCCAGCAGCGTGGGGCCTACCCGGGAGGGCTATGGCTACACCTTC. Amino acid sequence: CASSVGPTREGYGYTF.

Concerning this clone: At the DNA level, this CDR3 is encoded by other sequences in the same sample as well. The gene calls are TRBV19 and TRBJ2-3, with D perhaps assigned TRBD1 or TRBD2 (5 bases each). Trimming took off 4 bases at V and 1 base at J, with 9 bases between the two ends. The CDR3 sequence is 14 residues long. CDR1 LNHDA and CDR2 SQIVND come from the germline V gene (reference sequence). CDR3 DNA sequence: TGTGCCAGTAGTAGGCAGGGAGGCACAGATACGCAGTATTTT. Translated, it gives CASSRQGGTDTQYF. The full variable domain, with the rest looked up from reference TRBV19 and TRBJ2-3, is DGGITQSPKYLFRKEGQNVTLSCEQNLNHDAMYWYRQDPGQGLRLIYYSQIVNDFQKGDIAEGYSVSREKKESFPLTVTSAQKNPTAFYLCASSRQGGTDTQYFGPGTRLTVL.

This chain uses TRBV10-3 with TRBJ2-7, with D perhaps matching TRBD1 (5 bases). CDR1 and CDR2 (germline): ENHRY, SYGVKD. There are 11 residues in the CDR3. V was trimmed by 3 bases and J by 5 bases, leaving 5 bases between them. Here the CDR3 reads CAISEGDEQYF. CDR3 nucleotide sequence: TGTGCCATCAGTGAAGGGGACGAGCAGTACTTC.

J is TRBJ2-7 and V is TRBV19; TRBD1 agrees at 11 bases. Losses at the gene ends were 4 bases for V and 3 bases for J; bases not matched to a gene: 5. Germline V lookup: CDR1 LNHDA, CDR2 SQIVND (reference sequence). The CDR3 has 15 amino acids. CDR3 nucleotides: TGTGCCAGTAGTACGGCCGGGACAGGGGGCTACGAGCAGTACTTC. Encoded protein: CASSTAGTGGYEQYF. Full variable domain (outside the CDR3, taken from reference TRBV19 and TRBJ2-7): DGGITQSPKYLFRKEGQNVTLSCEQNLNHDAMYWYRQDPGQGLRLIYYSQIVNDFQKGDIAEGYSVSREKKESFPLTVTSAQKNPTAFYLCASSTAGTGGYEQYFGPGTRLTVT.

The chain uses TRBV28 and TRBJ2-2; D is possibly TRBD1 (6 bases). The CDR3 has 19 amino acids. V was clipped by 2 bases and J by 3 bases, with 22 bases between them. Germline lookup yields CDR1 MDHEN and CDR2 SYDVKM. The CDR3 nucleotides read TGTGCCAGCAGTTTAGGCGGTTCCTGGGGGCGTCGGGACACCGGGGAGCTGTTTTTT. This translates into CASSLGGSWGRRDTGELFF.

The gene calls are TRBV29-1 and TRBJ1-2, with 10 positions matching TRBD1. J lost 6 bases, V lost 7 bases, and 11 bases had no gene match. Looked up from germline, CDR1 is SQVTM and CDR2 is ANQGSEA. This CDR3 has 14 amino acids. The CDR3 DNA is TGCAGCGCTACGACAGGGGGCAGGGTAGATGGCTACACCTTC. This gives the protein CSATTGGRVDGYTF.